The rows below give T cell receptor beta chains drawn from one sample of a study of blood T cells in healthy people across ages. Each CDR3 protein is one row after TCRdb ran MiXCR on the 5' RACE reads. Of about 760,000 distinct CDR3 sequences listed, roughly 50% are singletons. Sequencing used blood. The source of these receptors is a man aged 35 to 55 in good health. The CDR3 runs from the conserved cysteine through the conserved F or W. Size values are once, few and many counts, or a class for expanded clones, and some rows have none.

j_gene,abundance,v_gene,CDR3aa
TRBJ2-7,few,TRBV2,CASSEEWDAYEQYF
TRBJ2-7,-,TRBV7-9,CASSLALSGTVGYEQYF
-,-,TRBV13,CTSSLTRAEQYF
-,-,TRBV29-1,CSVGLAISYEQYF
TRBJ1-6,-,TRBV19,CASSSPTGEGGNSPLHF
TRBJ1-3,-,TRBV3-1,CASSQYQGNTIYF
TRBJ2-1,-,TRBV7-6,CASSKIEREKGDEQFF
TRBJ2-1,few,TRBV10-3,CAISEGLAGPEVYYNEQFF
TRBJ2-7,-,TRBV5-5,CANSLEAAQRSYEQYF
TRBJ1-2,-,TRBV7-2,CASSSETAFWGYTF
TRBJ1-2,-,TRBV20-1,CSASWDTKGYGYTF
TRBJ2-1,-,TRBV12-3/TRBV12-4,CASSFPPTGLTYNEQFF
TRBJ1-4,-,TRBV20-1,CSARGRNNEKLFF
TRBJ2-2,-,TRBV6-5,CASSYSAAGGGNTGELFF
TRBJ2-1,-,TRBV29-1,CSVVIREVSYNEQFF
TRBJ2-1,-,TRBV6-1,CASSRAVSYNEQFF
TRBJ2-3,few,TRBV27,CASSLLGRDATDTQYF
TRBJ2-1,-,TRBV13,CASSPRIAGGRGNEQFF
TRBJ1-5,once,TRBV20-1,CSARDIVSVRNQPQHF
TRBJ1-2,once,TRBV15,CATSRVGQRGYGYTF
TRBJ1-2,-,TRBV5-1,CASSSTGRNYGYTF
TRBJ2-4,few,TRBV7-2,CASSPGGSKNIQYF
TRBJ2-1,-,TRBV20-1,CSALEGNHNEQFF
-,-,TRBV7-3,CASSPRAGGRQKKETQYF